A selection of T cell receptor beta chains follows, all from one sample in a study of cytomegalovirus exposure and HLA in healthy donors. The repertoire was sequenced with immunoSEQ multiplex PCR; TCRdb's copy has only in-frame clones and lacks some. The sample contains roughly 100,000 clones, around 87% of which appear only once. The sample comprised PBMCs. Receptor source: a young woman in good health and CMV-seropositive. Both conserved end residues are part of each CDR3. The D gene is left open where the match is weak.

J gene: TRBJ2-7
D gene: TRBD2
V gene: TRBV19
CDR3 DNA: TGTGCCAGTAGTACTAAGCGGGACTTGGCCGAGCAGTACTTC
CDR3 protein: CASSTKRDLAEQYF

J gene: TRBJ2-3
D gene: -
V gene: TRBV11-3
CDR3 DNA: TGTGCCAGCAGCTTAGACTCCGGTGGTCCGCCCACAGATACGCAGTATTTT
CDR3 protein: CASSLDSGGPPTDTQYF

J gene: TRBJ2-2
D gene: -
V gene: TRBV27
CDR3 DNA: TGTGCCAGCAGTCTCCCGAACACCGGGGAGCTGTTTTTT
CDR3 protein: CASSLPNTGELFF

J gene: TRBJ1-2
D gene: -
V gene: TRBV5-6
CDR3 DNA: TGTGCCAGCAGCCTCGGCGGGGGGCAAGGTGGCTACACCTTC
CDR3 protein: CASSLGGGQGGYTF

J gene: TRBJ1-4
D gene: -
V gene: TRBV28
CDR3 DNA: TGTGCCAGCAGTTTGAGGGGAGGAGCTAATGAAAAACTGTTTTTT
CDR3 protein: CASSLRGGANEKLFF

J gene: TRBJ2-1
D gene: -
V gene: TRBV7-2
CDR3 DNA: TGTGCCAGCAGCTCACTAGAGGTTAAGCAGTTCTTC
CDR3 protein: CASSSLEVKQFF

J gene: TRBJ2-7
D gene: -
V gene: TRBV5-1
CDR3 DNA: TGCGCCAGCAGCTTGGAGCGGGCCAGCGCCTACGAGCAGTACTTC
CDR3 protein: CASSLERASAYEQYF

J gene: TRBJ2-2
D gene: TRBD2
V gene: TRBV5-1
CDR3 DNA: TGCGCCAGCGCCCGGGCTAGCGGGCCCCATAACACCGGGGAGCTGTTTTTT
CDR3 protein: CASARASGPHNTGELFF

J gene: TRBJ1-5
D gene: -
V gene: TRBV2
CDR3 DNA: TGTGCCAGCAGTGGCTCACAGTCGGGGCAGCCCCAGCATTTT
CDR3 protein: CASSGSQSGQPQHF

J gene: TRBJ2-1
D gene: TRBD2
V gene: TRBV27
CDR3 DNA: TGTGCCAGCAGTTTATCGGATCTAGCGGGAGGTAATGAGCAGTTCTTC
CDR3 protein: CASSLSDLAGGNEQFF